Presented here are 2 T cell receptor beta chains from one specimen sequenced in a study of T cells in Graves' hyperthyroidism and ophthalmopathy. The CDR3 regions of TCR beta were amplified from RNA transcripts. The TCR CDR3 first-round RT-PCR relied on the HTBI primer set. TCRdb ran MiXCR on the multiplex PCR reads and lists one entry per CDR3 protein. The table shows 800,000 or so distinct CDR3 sequences, with roughly 40% occurring only once. The sample was blood. The receptor set was obtained from a man in his late teens or twenties with Graves' hyperthyroidism.

This clonotype was seen repeatedly, ten times or more. V usage is TRBV15 and J usage is TRBJ1-2; D unclear. The CDR3 has 13 amino acids. Germline V gives CDR1 LNHNV, CDR2 YYDKDF (reference sequence). Trimming left V 1 base short and J 7 bases short, with 10 bases between. CDR3 nucleotides: TGTGCCACCAGCAGAGTCCCTTTTGGTGGCTACACCTTC. It codes for CATSRVPFGGYTF.

The chain links TRBV20-1 to TRBJ2-7, with TRBD2 matching over 10 bases. Germline V gene lookup returns CDR1 DFQATT and CDR2 SNEGSKA (reference sequence). The junction had 13 bases not matched to a gene; V was cut back by 6 bases and J by 5 bases. There are 15 residues in the CDR3. CDR3 nucleotides: TGCAGTGCGACCCAGGGGCAGCGGGAGGGAAACGAGCAGTACTTC. This translates into CSATQGQREGNEQYF.